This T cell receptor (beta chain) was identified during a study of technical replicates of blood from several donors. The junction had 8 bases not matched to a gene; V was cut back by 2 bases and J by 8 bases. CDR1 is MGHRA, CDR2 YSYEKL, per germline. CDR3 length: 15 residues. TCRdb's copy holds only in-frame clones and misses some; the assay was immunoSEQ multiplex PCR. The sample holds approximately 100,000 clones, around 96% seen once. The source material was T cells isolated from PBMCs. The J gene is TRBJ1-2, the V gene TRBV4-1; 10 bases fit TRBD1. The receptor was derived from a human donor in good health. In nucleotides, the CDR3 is TGCGCCAGCAGCCAACCGTACCGGGACAGGGGAGGCTACACCTTC. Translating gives CASSQPYRDRGGYTF.